Shown below are 29 T cell receptor beta chains from a single sample sequenced in a study of T-cell reconstitution after alpha-beta-depleted transplantation in children. Preparation of the TCRbeta library used unique molecular identifiers. MiXCR, run by TCRdb on the PCR reads, gives a single entry per CDR3 protein. The data show approximately 980,000 distinct CDR3 sequences, around 30% seen once. The material sequenced was PBMCs, mostly from graft donor cells, taken 360 days after TCRalphabeta/CD19-depleted stem cell transplant. Receptors originate from a boy less than two years old who had a stem cell transplant for SCID, so the T cells may come from the graft donor.

The chain recombines TRBV5-1 with TRBJ2-7, with TRBD1 as a possible D gene (5 bases). This CDR3 has 16 residues. V lost 0 bases to trimming and J lost 6 bases, with 19 bases between them. Germline-derived CDR1 and CDR2 are SGHRS and YFSETQ. The CDR3 region is CASSLVVSGAKREQYF. The CDR3 DNA sequence: TGCGCCAGCAGCTTGGTAGTATCTGGGGCTAAGCGCGAGCAGTACTTC.

CDR3 amino acids: CASSFLAGPYNEQFF. CDR3 coding DNA: TGTGCCAGCAGCTTCCTAGCGGGGCCCTACAATGAGCAGTTCTTC. The V call is TRBV5-6, the J call TRBJ2-1; 9 nucleotides agree with TRBD2. Trimming cost V 2 bases and J 2 bases; bases outside gene matches: 2. CDR3 size: 15 residues. Germline CDR1 and CDR2: SGHDT and YYEEEE. Variable domain in full (rest from reference TRBV5-6 and TRBJ2-1): DAGVTQSPTHLIKTRGQQVTLRCSPKSGHDTVSWYQQALGQGPQFIFQYYEEEERQRGNFPDRFSGHQFPNYSSELNVNALLLGDSALYLCASSFLAGPYNEQFFGPGTRLTVL.

The chain uses TRBV12-3 or TRBV12-4 and TRBJ2-7; possible D gene TRBD1, 6 bases. The CDR3 extends over 12 amino acids. The germline V and J ends were trimmed by 3 bases and 6 bases, with 9 bases remaining between them. CDR3 in amino acids: CASSFWGLEQYF. Written as DNA, the CDR3 is TGTGCCAGCAGTTTTTGGGGGCTCGAGCAGTACTTC.

This clonotype was detected only a few times. This chain links TRBV2 with TRBJ2-4; 12 nucleotides agree with TRBD2. The CDR3 sequence is 19 residues long. Germline V CDR1 and CDR2: SNHLY, FYNNEI. With V trimmed by 3 bases and J by 2 bases, 11 bases remained unmatched. Written as DNA, the CDR3 is TGTGCCAGCAGTGATAGGGCTAGCGGGGGGGCCGGTACCAAAAACATTCAGTACTTC. This encodes CASSDRASGGAGTKNIQYF. Supplemented by reference TRBV2 and TRBJ2-4, the full variable domain reads EPEVTQTPSHQVTQMGQEVILRCVPISNHLYFYWYRQILGQKVEFLVSFYNNEISEKSEIFDDQFSVERPDGSNFTLKIRSTKLEDSAMYFCASSDRASGGAGTKNIQYFGAGTRLSVL.

The chain joins TRBV7-9 to TRBJ2-7; D is uncertain. The CDR3 loop spans 13 amino acids. Trimming took 2 bases from V and 4 from J, leaving 9 bases between them. Germline V gene lookup returns CDR1 SEHNR and CDR2 FQNEAQ (reference sequence). CDR3 DNA: TGTGCCAGCAGCTTAAACACCTTTTACGAGCAGTACTTC. Protein: CASSLNTFYEQYF. The full variable domain, completed using reference TRBV7-9 and TRBJ2-7, is DTGVSQNPRHKITKRGQNVTFRCDPISEHNRLYWYRQTLGQGPEFLTYFQNEAQLEKSRLLSDRFSAERPKGSFSTLEIQRTEQGDSAMYLCASSLNTFYEQYFGPGTRLTVT.

The chain joins TRBV28 to TRBJ1-2; D gene unclear. Germline V gives CDR1 MDHEN, CDR2 SYDVKM. Trimming left V 2 bases short and J 5 bases short, with 12 bases between. The CDR3 is 14 amino acids. CDR3 sequence: CASSLDGIGYGYTF. Here the CDR3 DNA reads TGTGCCAGCAGTTTAGATGGGATCGGGTATGGCTACACCTTC.

This clonotype showed up many times. V is TRBV10-3 and J is TRBJ1-1; no firm D call. The germline gives CDR1 ENHRY, CDR2 SYGVKD. Between the trimmed V and J ends, which lost 0 bases and 0 bases, there was a span of 8 bases. The CDR3 has 15 amino acids. The CDR3 DNA sequence: TGTGCCATCAGTGAGTCCAGGAGCATGAACACTGAAGCTTTCTTT. Protein product: CAISESRSMNTEAFF.

This chain connects TRBV5-1 to TRBJ1-2; no definite D call. Trimming shortened V by 0 bases and J by 4 bases, and 10 bases separated the two germline ends. The CDR3 totals 14 residues. CDR1 SGHRS and CDR2 YFSETQ come from the germline V gene. This CDR3 reads CASSLEAQLYGYTF. Here the CDR3 DNA reads TGCGCCAGCAGCTTGGAGGCACAGCTCTATGGCTACACCTTC.

Only a few counts were recorded for this clonotype. The chain couples TRBV20-1 to TRBJ1-5, with D possibly matching TRBD1 (5 bases). Germline V CDR1 and CDR2: DFQATT, SNEGSKA (reference sequence). V was cut by 2 bases and J by 3 bases, with 14 bases left in between. The CDR3 sequence is 15 residues long. The CDR3 region is CSARLALGDNQPQHF. The CDR3 nucleotides are TGCAGTGCTAGACTGGCCCTGGGGGACAATCAGCCCCAGCATTTT.

The chain recombines TRBV16 with TRBJ2-2; D unresolved. This CDR3 comprises 16 residues. Germline assignment: CDR1 KGHSY and CDR2 FQNENV. Trimming took 4 bases from V and 1 from J, leaving 13 bases between them. In nucleotides, the CDR3 is TGTGCCAGCAGCCTCCCTCGAGCAGGGAACACCGGGGAGCTGTTTTTT. This gives the protein CASSLPRAGNTGELFF.

This clonotype came up a few times. The J gene is TRBJ1-2, the V gene TRBV12-3 or TRBV12-4; a weak D match, TRBD1 (5 bases). Trimming removed 3 bases at V and 1 base at J, with 18 bases between. The CDR3 runs to 17 residues. For the CDR3, the DNA is TGTGCCAGCAGTTTGGGGCAGGGAATCTTTAGTAACTATGGCTACACCTTC. The encoded protein is CASSLGQGIFSNYGYTF.

This clonotype was found a few times. The V and J genes are TRBV20-1 and TRBJ2-3; the D call may be TRBD1 or TRBD2 (5 bases each). The germline V gene has CDR1 DFQATT and CDR2 SNEGSKA (reference sequence). The CDR3 length is 13 residues. CDR3 DNA sequence: TGCGCGTTAAGAGGGGCTGGCACAGATACGCAGTATTTT. Amino acids: CALRGAGTDTQYF.

This chain uses TRBV15 with TRBJ2-7; 10 nucleotides match TRBD1. V lost 4 bases, J lost 6 bases, and 15 bases stayed unmatched. Germline CDR1 is LNHNV and CDR2 is YYDKDF (reference sequence). This CDR3 has 17 amino acids. The CDR3 DNA follows: TGTGCCACCAGCACCCAACCCCCGGGACAGGGGTTAGGCGAGCAGTACTTC. This translates into CATSTQPPGQGLGEQYF.

V is TRBV6-5 and J is TRBJ1-5, with 7 nucleotides matching TRBD1. Germline trimming cut 2 bases from V and 5 bases from J; bases unmatched to any gene: 12. Germline CDR1 and CDR2: MNHEY and SVGAGI. This CDR3 has 17 amino acids. The CDR3 bases are TGTGCCAGCAGTTACCAGGACAGGTCAACCAACTATCAGCCCCAGCATTTT. This sequence encodes CASSYQDRSTNYQPQHF.

This chain connects TRBV7-8 to TRBJ2-3; D may be TRBD1 or TRBD2 (5 bases each). Germline loops: CDR1 SGHVS, CDR2 FQNEAQ. The germline V and J ends were trimmed by 5 bases and 2 bases, with 11 bases remaining between them. The CDR3 runs 14 residues. CDR3 in DNA: TGTGCCAGCAGCCTAATGGGGGACACAGATACGCAGTATTTT. Its protein is CASSLMGDTDTQYF.

This clonotype was picked up a small number of times. The chain links TRBV7-6 to TRBJ2-7; tentatively, D is TRBD1 (5 bases). The germline gives CDR1 SGHVS, CDR2 FNYEAQ. This CDR3 comprises 15 residues. V was pared by 5 bases and J by 5 bases, with 19 bases between. This chain's CDR3 is CASSPNLQGSHEQYF. In DNA form, the CDR3 reads TGTGCCAGCAGCCCTAACCTGCAGGGTTCCCACGAGCAGTACTTC.

This clonotype has only a few counts. The chain uses TRBV28 and TRBJ2-4; tentatively, D is TRBD2 (5 bases). The length of the CDR3 is 16 residues. Germline V CDR1 and CDR2: MDHEN, SYDVKM. The V end lost 5 bases, the J end lost 0 bases, and 14 bases lay between the germline ends. The CDR3 nucleotides read TGTGCCAGCAGTACACCGACGGGGATAGCCAAAAACATTCAGTACTTC. Its translation: CASSTPTGIAKNIQYF. The full variable domain, completed using reference TRBV28 and TRBJ2-4, is DVKVTQSSRYLVKRTGEKVFLECVQDMDHENMFWYRQDPGLGLRLIYFSYDVKMKEKGDIPEGYSVSREKKERFSLILESASTNQTSMYLCASSTPTGIAKNIQYFGAGTRLSVL.

This clonotype has only a few counts. This chain connects TRBV7-2 to TRBJ1-2, with unresolved D. The V gene's germline CDR1 is SGHTA and CDR2 FQGNSA. V was cut by 4 bases and J by 8 bases, with 17 bases left in between. The CDR3 totals 14 residues. The CDR3 loop is CASSSPRWDKGYTF. In nucleotides, the CDR3 is TGTGCCAGCAGCTCCCCTCGTTGGGATAAGGGCTACACCTTC.

The chain joins TRBV12-3 or TRBV12-4 to TRBJ1-5; 7 bases map to TRBD1. The CDR3 totals 16 residues. Losses at the gene ends were 2 bases for V and 4 bases for J; bases not matched to a gene: 8. DNA for the CDR3: TGTGCCAGCAGTTTAAATTCTCGGACAGGTAATCAGCCCCAGCATTTT. Protein: CASSLNSRTGNQPQHF.

This clonotype was recorded a few times. The chain uses TRBV27 and TRBJ2-5, with D perhaps TRBD1 (5 bases). CDR1 and CDR2 from the germline V gene are MNHEY and SMNVEV (reference sequence). The CDR3 is 14 residues long. Trimming pared 2 bases from V and 3 bases from J, leaving 10 bases between. CDR3 in DNA: TGTGCCAGCAGTTTAGGGGCTACGAAAGAGACCCAGTACTTC. It codes for CASSLGATKETQYF.

This clonotype came up a few times. The V call is TRBV29-1, the J call TRBJ2-7; D is possibly TRBD1 (6 bases). Trimming took off 4 bases at V and 10 bases at J, with 23 bases between the two ends. The CDR3 covers 14 residues. Germline CDR1 is SQVTM and CDR2 is ANQGSEA. The CDR3 region is CSVAPQGTRGEQYF. DNA for the CDR3: TGCAGCGTTGCCCCACAGGGCACCCGGGGAGAACAGTACTTC.

In this sample, this clonotype turned up a few times. The chain uses TRBV4-1 and TRBJ2-2; possible D gene TRBD1, 5 bases. Germline values: CDR1 MGHRA, CDR2 YSYEKL. The CDR3 contains 17 residues. Trimming left V 1 base short and J 4 bases short, with 16 bases between. The CDR3 DNA reads TGCGCCAGCAGCCAAGTTTTTGGCAGGGCGGCCACCGGGGAGCTGTTTTTT. Amino acid sequence: CASSQVFGRAATGELFF.

The J gene is TRBJ2-1, the V gene TRBV6-5; TRBD1 might be the D (6 bases). CDR1 MNHEY and CDR2 SVGAGI come from the germline V gene. The CDR3 is 15 amino acids. V lost 0 bases to trimming and J lost 8 bases, with 14 bases between them. The chain's CDR3 is CASSYSRPGEYEQFF. The DNA of the CDR3 is TGTGCCAGCAGTTACTCGAGACCAGGGGAGTATGAGCAGTTCTTC.

Here the CDR3 reads CASSLNRQGNSPLHF. In DNA, the CDR3 is TGTGCCAGCAGCTTAAACCGGCAGGGTAATTCACCCCTCCACTTT. This sequence joins TRBV7-3 and TRBJ1-6; a possible D gene is TRBD1 (5 bases). CDR1 is SGHTA, CDR2 FQGTGA, per germline. Between the trimmed V and J ends, which lost 1 base and 6 bases, there was a span of 10 bases. The length of the CDR3 is 15 residues.

This clonotype has more than one count but fewer than ten. The chain combines TRBV9 with TRBJ1-6, with D maybe TRBD1 (6 bases). Germline-derived CDR1 and CDR2 are SGDLS and YYNGEE. The CDR3 covers 14 residues. Trimming pared 2 bases from V and 8 bases from J, leaving 11 bases between. DNA of the CDR3: TGTGCCAGCAGCGTGTGGGGGGCCGATTCACCCCTCCACTTT. It codes for CASSVWGADSPLHF.

The gene calls are TRBV7-2 and TRBJ2-3, with TRBD2 identical over 8 bases. The CDR3 loop spans 17 amino acids. The J segment lost 1 base and the V segment lost 3 bases, leaving 9 bases of the junction unmatched. Germline assignment: CDR1 SGHTA and CDR2 FQGNSA. CDR3 bases: TGTGCCAGCAGCTTGTCCCCCAGCGGGGGCCGCACAGATACGCAGTATTTT. As protein: CASSLSPSGGRTDTQYF.

This clonotype appeared once. The V call is TRBV5-1, the J call TRBJ1-3; D possibly corresponds to TRBD1 (5 bases). Germline CDR1 and CDR2: SGHRS and YFSETQ. V lost 4 bases to trimming and J lost 2 bases, with 13 bases between them. The length of the CDR3 is 15 residues. The CDR3, as DNA: TGCGCCAGCAGCCTCGGGGGACCTACTGGAAACACCATATATTTT. This translates into CASSLGGPTGNTIYF.

Only a few counts were recorded for this clonotype. The J gene is TRBJ2-1, the V gene TRBV28; 12 bases are shared with TRBD2. Germline V gene data show CDR1 as MDHEN and CDR2 as SYDVKM. The CDR3 consists of 15 residues. J was trimmed by 12 bases and V by 6 bases; bases with no gene match: 12. The CDR3 region is CASSLPSGGAFVQFF. In DNA, the CDR3 is TGTGCCAGCAGCCTACCTAGCGGGGGGGCGTTTGTGCAGTTCTTC.

The chain carries TRBV6-1 and TRBJ2-7; D unclear. Trimming pared 7 bases from V and 1 base from J, leaving 11 bases between. Germline CDR1 and CDR2: MNHNS and SASEGT. The CDR3 is 13 amino acids. CDR3 sequence (DNA): TGTGCCAGCATCGGCAGCGCGTCCTACGAGCAGTACTTC. This sequence encodes CASIGSASYEQYF.